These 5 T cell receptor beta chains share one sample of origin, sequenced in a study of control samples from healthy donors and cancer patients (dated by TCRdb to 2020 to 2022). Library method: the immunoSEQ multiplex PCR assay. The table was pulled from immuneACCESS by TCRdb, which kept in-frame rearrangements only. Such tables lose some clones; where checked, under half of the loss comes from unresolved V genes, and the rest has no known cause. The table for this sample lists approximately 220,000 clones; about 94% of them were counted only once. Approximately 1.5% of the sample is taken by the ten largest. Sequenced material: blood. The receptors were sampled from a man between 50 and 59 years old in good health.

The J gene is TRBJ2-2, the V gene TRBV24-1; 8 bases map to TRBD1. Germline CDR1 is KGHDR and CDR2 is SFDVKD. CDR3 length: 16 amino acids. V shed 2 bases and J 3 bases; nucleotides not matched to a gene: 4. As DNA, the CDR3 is TGTGCCACCAGTGATTACAGGGGGTTCGACACCGGGGAGCTGTTTTTT. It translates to CATSDYRGFDTGELFF.

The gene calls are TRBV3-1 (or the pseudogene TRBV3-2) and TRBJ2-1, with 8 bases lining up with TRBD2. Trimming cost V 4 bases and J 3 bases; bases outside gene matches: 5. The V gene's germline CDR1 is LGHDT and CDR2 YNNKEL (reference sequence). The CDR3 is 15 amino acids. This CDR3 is CASSPGGGGYNEQFF. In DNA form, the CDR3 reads TGTGCCAGCAGCCCCGGGGGGGGTGGCTACAATGAGCAGTTCTTC.

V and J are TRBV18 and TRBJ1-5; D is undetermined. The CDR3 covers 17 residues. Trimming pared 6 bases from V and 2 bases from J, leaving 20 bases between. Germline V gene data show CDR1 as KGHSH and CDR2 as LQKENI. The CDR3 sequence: CASSPPGGIVGNQPQHF. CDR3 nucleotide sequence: TGTGCCAGCTCCCCCCCCGGAGGAATAGTCGGCAATCAGCCCCAGCATTTT.

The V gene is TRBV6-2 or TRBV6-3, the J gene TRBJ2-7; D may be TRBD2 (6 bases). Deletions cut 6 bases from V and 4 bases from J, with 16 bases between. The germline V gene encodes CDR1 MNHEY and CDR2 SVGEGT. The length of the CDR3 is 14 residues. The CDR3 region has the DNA TGTGCCAGCAGCCCTATGGGGACTTTGTACGAGCAGTACTTC. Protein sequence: CASSPMGTLYEQYF.

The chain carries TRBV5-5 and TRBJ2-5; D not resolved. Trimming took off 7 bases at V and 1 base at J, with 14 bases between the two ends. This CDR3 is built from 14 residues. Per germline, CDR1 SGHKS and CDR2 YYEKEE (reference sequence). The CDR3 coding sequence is TGTGCCAGCCACCTACCCTCCATCCAAGAGACCCAGTACTTC. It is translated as CASHLPSIQETQYF.